Below are 3 T cell receptor beta chains sequenced from a single sample in a study of molecular identifiers for immune sequencing clone quantification. In TCRdb, the PCR reads were re-called with MiXCR into one record per CDR3 protein. The repertoire holds approximately 500,000 distinct CDR3 sequences, with around 25% as singletons. The sequencing input was naive CD8+ T cells from blood, with Jurkat cell RNA spiked in. Subset specified: FACS-sorted CD8+CD4-CCR7+CD45RA+ naive T cells. These receptors were taken from a human donor in good health. Some libraries in this study had Jurkat cell RNA spiked in.

This clonotype was recorded a few times. The rearrangement links TRBV11-2 to TRBJ2-2; 9 bases fit TRBD1. The CDR3 runs to 16 residues. The J segment lost 7 bases and the V segment lost 0 bases, leaving 6 bases of the junction unmatched. Germline V lookup: CDR1 SGHAT, CDR2 FQNNGV. The CDR3 DNA sequence: TGTGCCAGCAGCTTAGAGACGGACAGGGGCTACGGGGAGCTGTTTTTT. This sequence encodes CASSLETDRGYGELFF.

This clonotype was counted a few times. The junction departs from the called germline gene at one end, perhaps through a read error. The V and J genes are TRBV9 and TRBJ2-3; 7 nucleotides line up with TRBD2. This CDR3 is built from 17 residues. CDR1 is SGDLS, CDR2 YYNGEE, per germline. CDR3 DNA sequence: TGTGCCAGCAGCACAAATACGGGGGGATCTAGCACAGATGCGCAGTATTTT. As protein: CASSTNTGGSSTDAQYF.

The CDR3 region is CASSFRGAVTDTQYF. The CDR3 DNA reads TGTGCCAGCAGCTTCCGGGGGGCGGTAACAGATACGCAGTATTTT. V and J are TRBV13 and TRBJ2-3; possible D gene TRBD2, 7 bases. Germline CDR1 and CDR2: PRHDT and FYEKMQ (reference sequence). The V and J ends lost 3 bases and 3 bases respectively, with 13 bases between them. This CDR3 is built from 15 residues. Drawing the rest from reference TRBV13 and TRBJ2-3, the complete variable domain is AAGVIQSPRHLIKEKRETATLKCYPIPRHDTVYWYQQGPGQDPQFLISFYEKMQSDKGSIPDRFSAQQFSDYHSELNMSSLELGDSALYFCASSFRGAVTDTQYFGPGTRLTVL.